A selection of T cell receptor beta chains follows, all from one sample in a study of blood T cell repertoires in COVID-19. Repertoires were generated with immunoSEQ multiplex PCR, while TCRdb's copy carries only in-frame clones and drops some. The sample holds a few hundred thousand clones; 70% to 90% are singletons and the top ten take 3% to 3.5%. The source material was peripheral blood. The origin of the receptors is a man between 18 and 29 years old with active or convalescent COVID-19. Each CDR3 is given with its conserved first and last residue. D genes are given only for firm matches. Only some rows state a clone size, as once, few, many or a class for expanded clones.

v_call	j_call	clone_size	d_call	cdr3_nt	cdr3_aa
TRBV19	TRBJ2-1	NA	TRBD2	TGTGCCAGTAGTATAGATTCTAGCGGGTATTACAATGAGCAGTTCTTC	CASSIDSSGYYNEQFF
TRBV5-1	TRBJ2-3	NA	NA	TGCGCCAGCAGCTATTCGTCCCCTAGGCTAGATACGCAGTATTTT	CASSYSSPRLDTQYF
TRBV11-1	TRBJ1-1	NA	TRBD1	TGTGCCAGCAGCTTAGCAATTTGGGGACAGGGACACACTGAAGCTTTCTTT	CASSLAIWGQGHTEAFF
TRBV25-1	TRBJ2-3	NA	NA	TGTGCCAGCAGCCCTTTGACAGAACCGAACACAGATACGCAGTATTTT	CASSPLTEPNTDTQYF
TRBV29-1	TRBJ1-1	once	NA	TGCAGCGTTGACAAATCGAACACTGAAGCTTTCTTT	CSVDKSNTEAFF
TRBV7-8	TRBJ1-2	NA	TRBD1	TGTGCCAGCAGCTCCGGAGACAGGGACGGCTACACCTTC	CASSSGDRDGYTF
TRBV7-2	TRBJ1-2	NA	NA	TGTGCCAGCAGCCGTCGACACGAAGCCTATGGCTACACCTTC	CASSRRHEAYGYTF
TRBV4-1	TRBJ1-3	NA	TRBD1	TGCGCCAGCAGCCGTGGACAGGGAACCTCTGGAAACACCATATATTTT	CASSRGQGTSGNTIYF
TRBV5-4	TRBJ1-1	NA	TRBD1	TGTGCCAGCAGCTACCGACAGGGAGGGAACACTGAAGCTTTCTTT	CASSYRQGGNTEAFF
TRBV7-2	TRBJ1-4	NA	NA	TGTGCCAGCAGCTTAGAGGGGTCTGGGGTAGGGGAAAAACTGTTTTTT	CASSLEGSGVGEKLFF
TRBV21-1	TRBJ1-6	NA	NA	TGTGCCAGCAGCAAAGGGCAGGCCTGGAATTCACCCCTCCACTTT	CASSKGQAWNSPLHF
TRBV9	TRBJ1-3	few	TRBD1	TGTGCCAGCAGCCTGGGACAGGGAGGGTCCTCTGGAAACACCATATATTTT	CASSLGQGGSSGNTIYF
TRBV9	TRBJ2-3	NA	NA	TGTGCCAGCAGCAAGCCCGATAGCACAGATACGCAGTATTTT	CASSKPDSTDTQYF
TRBV18	TRBJ2-5	NA	NA	TGTGCCAGCTCCCGGCCAGGGCAAGAGACCCAGTACTTC	CASSRPGQETQYF
TRBV15	TRBJ1-2	NA	NA	TGTGCCACCAGCAGAGATGAGGCCGTGGGCTACACCTTC	CATSRDEAVGYTF
TRBV30	TRBJ1-3	NA	NA	TGTGCCTGGAAGGCAGGGCGTTCTGGAAACACCATATATTTT	CAWKAGRSGNTIYF
TRBV6-5	TRBJ1-5	NA	NA	TGTGCCAGCAGCCTACCTAATCAGCCCCAGCATTTT	CASSLPNQPQHF
TRBV25-1	TRBJ1-2	NA	NA	TGTGCCAGCAGTGAATTGGGGGCCTATGGCTACACCTTC	CASSELGAYGYTF
TRBV5-6	TRBJ1-1	NA	NA	TGTGCCAGCAGCCCCGGGCGGGGGGGGACTGAAGCTTTCTTT	CASSPGRGGTEAFF
TRBV9	TRBJ2-2	NA	TRBD1	TGTGCCAGCAGCGTAGACCCAGGGGGTAGCACCGGGGAGCTGTTTTTT	CASSVDPGGSTGELFF
TRBV28	TRBJ1-1	NA	NA	TGTGCCAGCAGTCTTAGAAACAGGGACACTGAAGCTTTCTTT	CASSLRNRDTEAFF
TRBV5-4	TRBJ2-5	NA	TRBD2	TGTGCCAGCAGAAACCGGGCTAGCGGGGCCCAAGAGACCCAGTACTTC	CASRNRASGAQETQYF
TRBV25-1	TRBJ1-2	NA	NA	TGTGCCAGCAGTGAATACGGGACATATGGCTACACCTTC	CASSEYGTYGYTF
TRBV2	TRBJ2-5	NA	NA	TGTGCCAGCAGTGAAATGGACAGAATCCAAGAGACCCAGTACTTC	CASSEMDRIQETQYF
TRBV9	TRBJ2-1	NA	TRBD2	TGTGCCAGCAGCGTACTTCCCTCCAGCGGGGGGGGATACAATGAGCAGTTCTTC	CASSVLPSSGGGYNEQFF
TRBV7-2	TRBJ2-1	NA	TRBD2	TGTGCCAGCAGCCTAAGTACCGGACTAGCGGGAGTACTCTACAATGAGCAGTTCTTC	CASSLSTGLAGVLYNEQFF
TRBV7-2	TRBJ1-6	NA	TRBD1	TGTGCCAGCAGCTTCGGGACAGGGTATAATTCACCCCTCCACTTT	CASSFGTGYNSPLHF
TRBV7-8	TRBJ2-3	NA	TRBD2	TGTGCCAGCAGTTCCAGACTAGCCCACACAGATACGCAGTATTTT	CASSSRLAHTDTQYF
TRBV13	TRBJ2-4	NA	NA	TGTGCCAGCAGCTTAGGTCGGGGAACGGACATTCAGTACTTC	CASSLGRGTDIQYF
TRBV6-2/TRBV6-3	TRBJ2-3	NA	NA	TGTGCCAGCAGTTACTCCTCCACAGATACGCAGTATTTT	CASSYSSTDTQYF
TRBV18	TRBJ1-3	NA	TRBD1	TGTGCCAGCTCACCATGGACAGGGTCGAAAAACACCATATATTTT	CASSPWTGSKNTIYF
TRBV18	TRBJ1-2	NA	NA	TGTGCCAGCTCACCGTCTGGGGCCACCTCCTATGGCTACACCTTC	CASSPSGATSYGYTF
TRBV7-2	TRBJ2-5	NA	TRBD2	TGTGCCAGCAGCTACAGGACTAGCGGGGGTATCGAGACCCAGTACTTC	CASSYRTSGGIETQYF
TRBV3-1/TRBV3-2	TRBJ2-3	NA	NA	TGTGCCAGCAGCCAAGGGACGACAGCAACCGTTAGCACAGATACGCAGTATTTT	CASSQGTTATVSTDTQYF
TRBV7-2	TRBJ1-3	NA	TRBD1	TGTGCCAGCAGTAAATATGACAGGGTCAATGCCATATATTTT	CASSKYDRVNAIYF
TRBV5-1	TRBJ2-5	NA	NA	TGCGCCAGCAGCTTGGAAGCGGGTGAAGAGACCCAGTACTTC	CASSLEAGEETQYF
TRBV27	TRBJ2-2	NA	NA	TGTGCCAGCAGTTTATTAACAGGGACCGGGGAGCTGTTTTTT	CASSLLTGTGELFF
TRBV28	TRBJ2-1	NA	NA	TGTGCCAGCAGTTTATCTATCGGGTGGGGCTCCAATGAGCAGTTCTTC	CASSLSIGWGSNEQFF
TRBV28	TRBJ2-3	NA	TRBD1	TGTGCCAGCAGGTTACAGGGGACAGATACGCAGTATTTT	CASRLQGTDTQYF
TRBV30	TRBJ1-1	NA	TRBD1	TGTGCCTGGAGTAGACTCAGGGGGTTCGACACTGAAGCTTTCTTT	CAWSRLRGFDTEAFF
TRBV28	TRBJ2-7	once	NA	TGTGCCAGCCGACAGGAAGGCCACGAGCAGTACTTC	CASRQEGHEQYF
TRBV6-1	TRBJ1-2	few	NA	TGTGCCAGCAGTGAGCGGACAATCTATTACTATGGCTACACCTTC	CASSERTIYYYGYTF
TRBV11-2	TRBJ2-1	NA	TRBD2	TGTGCCAGCAGCTTATCGTTAGCGGGGGGAGATGAGCAGTTCTTC	CASSLSLAGGDEQFF
TRBV7-2	TRBJ2-5	NA	NA	TGTGCCAGCAGCTCTAAGCAGTTACAGCAAGAGACCCAGTACTTC	CASSSKQLQQETQYF
TRBV15	TRBJ1-2	once	NA	TGTGCCACCAGCAGAGGGACAGCCTATGGCTACACCTTC	CATSRGTAYGYTF
TRBV2	TRBJ1-2	NA	TRBD1	TGTGCCAGCAGACCCACAGGGGGCAGATGGGATGGCTACACCTTC	CASRPTGGRWDGYTF
TRBV5-1	TRBJ1-4	NA	NA	TGCGCCAGCAGCCCGGGGGTCCCATTCAATGAAAAACTGTTTTTT	CASSPGVPFNEKLFF
TRBV19	TRBJ2-2	NA	TRBD1	TGTGCCAGTAGTAGACCCGGGACAGACACCGGGGAGCTGTTTTTT	CASSRPGTDTGELFF
TRBV5-4	TRBJ2-1	NA	NA	TGTGCCAGCAGGCGAAGGGACTCTTCCACCTACAATGAGCAGTTCTTC	CASRRRDSSTYNEQFF
TRBV19	TRBJ2-3	NA	NA	TGTGCCAGTAGCAGGAACAGGTTCCCTAGCACAGATACGCAGTATTTT	CASSRNRFPSTDTQYF
TRBV29-1	TRBJ2-5	NA	NA	TGCAGCGTTGCCACAGTCCAAGAGACCCAGTACTTC	CSVATVQETQYF
TRBV6-5	TRBJ1-4	NA	TRBD1	TGTGCCAGCAGCTACAGGGGTAGAAATGAAAAACTGTTTTTT	CASSYRGRNEKLFF
TRBV27	TRBJ1-4	NA	NA	TGTGCCAGCAGGACGACAGTGCCTAATGAAAAACTGTTTTTT	CASRTTVPNEKLFF
TRBV5-1	TRBJ1-1	NA	TRBD1	TGCGCCAGCAGCAAGGACAGGGTGGAGGTGGCTTTCTTT	CASSKDRVEVAFF
TRBV6-6	TRBJ1-1	few	TRBD1	TGTGCCAGCAGCCCAGGCAGGGGGAGAAGCACTGAAGCTTTCTTT	CASSPGRGRSTEAFF